This T cell receptor beta chain was identified in a study of metastatic and nonmetastatic thyroid tumors. Before thyroid surgery, none of the patients had received any treatment. This clone was seen repeatedly, ten times or more. Its cognate antigen is unknown. General study results and limits: It was reportedly found that TCR beta diversity was significantly higher in malignant thyroid tumors than in benign nodules, a difference seen in both blood and tumor samples.

The CDR3 loop spans 14 amino acids. The germline gives CDR1 SGHRS, CDR2 YFSETQ. The J segment lost 8 bases and the V segment lost 4 bases, leaving 7 bases of the junction unmatched. TCRdb reanalyzed the PCR reads via MiXCR. The table lists fewer than 50,000 clones, 15% to 20% of them singletons, with 20% to 25% in the top ten. The sequence was collected from a female donor with papillary thyroid cancer or a benign thyroid nodule (not recorded which). Some clones in this sample may be carry-over from other donors' samples. The V call is TRBV5-1, the J call TRBJ1-4; TRBD1 matches at 8 bases. Material for sequencing was blood. In DNA, the CDR3 is TGCGCCAGCAGCGACGGACAGGGCTTGGAAAAACTGTTTTTT. This translates into CASSDGQGLEKLFF. Using reference TRBV5-1 and TRBJ1-4 for the parts outside the CDR3, the full variable domain is KAGVTQTPRYLIKTRGQQVTLSCSPISGHRSVSWYQQTPGQGLQFLFEYFSETQRNKGNFPGRFSGRQFSNSRSEMNVSTLELGDSALYLCASSDGQGLEKLFFGSGTQLSVL.